This TCR beta chain originates from a study of Graves' ophthalmopathy and Graves' hyperthyroidism. Amplification targeted the TCR beta CDR3 regions, with RNA transcripts as the source material. RT-PCR was first run with HTBI primers, then multiplex PCR in a second round. In TCRdb, the multiplex PCR reads were re-called with MiXCR into one record per CDR3 protein. The table records some 47,000 distinct CDR3 sequences, about 50% of them present only once. From germline, CDR1 is SGHRS and CDR2 YFSETQ. Trimming shortened V by 0 bases and J by 3 bases, and 9 bases separated the two germline ends. CDR3 length equals 14 residues.

The V gene is TRBV5-1, the J gene TRBJ1-1; TRBD1 might be the D (5 bases). This receptor was taken from an adult man with Graves' ophthalmopathy. The source material was peripheral blood. CDR3 coding DNA: TGCGCCAGCAGCTTGGGGGGCGCGTACACTGAAGCTTTCTTT. It is translated as CASSLGGAYTEAFF.